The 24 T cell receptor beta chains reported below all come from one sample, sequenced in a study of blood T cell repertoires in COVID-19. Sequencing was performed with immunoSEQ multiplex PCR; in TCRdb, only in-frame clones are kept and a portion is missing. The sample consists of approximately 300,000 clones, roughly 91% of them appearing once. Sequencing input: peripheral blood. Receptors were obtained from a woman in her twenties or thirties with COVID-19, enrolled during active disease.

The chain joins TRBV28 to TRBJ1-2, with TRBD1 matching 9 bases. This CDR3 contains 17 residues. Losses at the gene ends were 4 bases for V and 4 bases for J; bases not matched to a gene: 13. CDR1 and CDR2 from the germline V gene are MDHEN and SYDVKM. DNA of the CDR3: TGTGCCAGCAGTTCCGGGACAGGGCAGGGCGGGGTCTATGGCTACACCTTC. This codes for CASSSGTGQGGVYGYTF.

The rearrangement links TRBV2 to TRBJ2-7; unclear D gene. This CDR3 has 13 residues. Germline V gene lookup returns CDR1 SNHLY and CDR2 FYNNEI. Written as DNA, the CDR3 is TGTGCAGACAAGGAAGCAAATCCCTACGAGCAGTACTTC. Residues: CADKEANPYEQYF.

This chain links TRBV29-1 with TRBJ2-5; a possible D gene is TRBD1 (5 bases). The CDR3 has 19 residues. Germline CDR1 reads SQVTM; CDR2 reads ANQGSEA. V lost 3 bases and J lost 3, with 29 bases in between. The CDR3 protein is CSVDVVSLVDLLGEETQYF. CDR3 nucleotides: TGCAGCGTTGATGTGGTGTCTCTGGTGGATCTATTAGGGGAAGAGACCCAGTACTTC.

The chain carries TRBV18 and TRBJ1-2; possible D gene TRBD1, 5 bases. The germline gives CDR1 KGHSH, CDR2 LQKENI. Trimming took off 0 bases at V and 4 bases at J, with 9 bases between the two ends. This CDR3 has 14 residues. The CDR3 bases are TGTGCCAGCTCACCACCCGGCGGGACCTATGGCTACACCTTC. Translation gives CASSPPGGTYGYTF. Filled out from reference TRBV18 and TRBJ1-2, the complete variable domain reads NAGVMQNPRHLVRRRGQEARLRCSPMKGHSHVYWYRQLPEEGLKFMVYLQKENIIDESGMPKERFSAEFPKEGPSILRIQQVVRGDSAAYFCASSPPGGTYGYTFGSGTRLTVV.

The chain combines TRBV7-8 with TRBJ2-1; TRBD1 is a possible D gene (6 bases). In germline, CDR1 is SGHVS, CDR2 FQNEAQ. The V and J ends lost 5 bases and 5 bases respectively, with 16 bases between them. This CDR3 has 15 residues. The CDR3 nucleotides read TGTGCCAGCAGCCCAACACGGACAGTCCACAATGAGCAGTTCTTC. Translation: CASSPTRTVHNEQFF.

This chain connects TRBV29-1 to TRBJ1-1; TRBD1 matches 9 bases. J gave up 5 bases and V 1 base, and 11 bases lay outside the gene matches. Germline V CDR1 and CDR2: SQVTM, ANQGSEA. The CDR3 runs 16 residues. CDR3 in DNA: TGCAGCGTTGAAGGCACCCGGACAGGGGCAAGGACTGAAGCTTTCTTT. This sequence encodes CSVEGTRTGARTEAFF.

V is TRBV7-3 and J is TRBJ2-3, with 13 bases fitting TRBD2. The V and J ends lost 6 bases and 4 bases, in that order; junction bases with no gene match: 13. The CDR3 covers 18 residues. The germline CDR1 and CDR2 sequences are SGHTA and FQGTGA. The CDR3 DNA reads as TGTGCCAGCAGTACCGGGACTAGCGGGGCCCGAAGGGCAGATACGCAGTATTTT. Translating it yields CASSTGTSGARRADTQYF.

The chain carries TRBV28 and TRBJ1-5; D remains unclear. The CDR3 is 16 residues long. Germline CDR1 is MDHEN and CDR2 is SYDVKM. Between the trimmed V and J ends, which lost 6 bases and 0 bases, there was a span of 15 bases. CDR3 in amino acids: CASSPPQEDSNQPQHF. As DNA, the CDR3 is TGTGCCAGCAGCCCCCCTCAGGAAGATAGCAATCAGCCCCAGCATTTT.

The CDR3 DNA reads TGTGCCAGCAGACCCCCGGACAGGATAGCTGGCTACACCTTC. It translates to CASRPPDRIAGYTF. The chain joins TRBV7-2 to TRBJ1-2, with 7 bases fitting TRBD1. This CDR3 region has 14 residues. The V gene's germline CDR1 is SGHTA and CDR2 FQGNSA. Trimming at V came to 6 bases and at J to 7 bases, leaving 11 bases not matched to a gene. Full variable domain (missing parts from reference TRBV7-2 and TRBJ1-2): GAGVSQSPSNKVTEKGKDVELRCDPISGHTALYWYRQSLGQGLEFLIYFQGNSAPDKSGLPSDRFSAERTGGSVSTLTIQRTQQEDSAVYLCASRPPDRIAGYTFGSGTRLTVV.

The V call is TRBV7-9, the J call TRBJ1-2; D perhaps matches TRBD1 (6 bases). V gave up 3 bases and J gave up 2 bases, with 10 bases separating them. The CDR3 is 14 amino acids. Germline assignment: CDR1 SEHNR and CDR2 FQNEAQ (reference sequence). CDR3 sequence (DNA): TGTGCCAGCAGCTTGGAAACAGGGAACTATGGCTACACCTTC. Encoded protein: CASSLETGNYGYTF.

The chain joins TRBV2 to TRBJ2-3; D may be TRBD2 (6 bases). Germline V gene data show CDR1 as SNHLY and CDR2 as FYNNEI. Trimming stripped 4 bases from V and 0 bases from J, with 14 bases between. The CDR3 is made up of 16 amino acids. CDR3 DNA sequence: TGTGCCAGCAGTGCTCGGGACTCAGCTAGCACAGATACGCAGTATTTT. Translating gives CASSARDSASTDTQYF.

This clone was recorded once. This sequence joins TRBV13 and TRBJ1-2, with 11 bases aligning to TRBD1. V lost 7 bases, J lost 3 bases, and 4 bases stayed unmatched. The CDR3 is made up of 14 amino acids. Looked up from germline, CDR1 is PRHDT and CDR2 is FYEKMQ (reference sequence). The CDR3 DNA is TGTGCCAGCAAGGGACAGGGGGTGTACTATGGCTACACCTTC. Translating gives CASKGQGVYYGYTF.

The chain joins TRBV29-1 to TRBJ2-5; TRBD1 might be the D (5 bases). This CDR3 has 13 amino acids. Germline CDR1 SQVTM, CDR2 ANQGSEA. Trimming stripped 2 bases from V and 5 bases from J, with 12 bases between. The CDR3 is CSVEMQGLETQYF. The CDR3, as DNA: TGCAGCGTTGAAATGCAGGGATTGGAGACCCAGTACTTC.

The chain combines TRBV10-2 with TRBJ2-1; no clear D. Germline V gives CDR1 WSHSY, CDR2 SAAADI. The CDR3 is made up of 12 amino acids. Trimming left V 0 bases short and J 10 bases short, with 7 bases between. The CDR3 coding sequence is TGCGCCAGCAGTGAGTCTAGCCCCGAGCAGTTCTTC. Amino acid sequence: CASSESSPEQFF.

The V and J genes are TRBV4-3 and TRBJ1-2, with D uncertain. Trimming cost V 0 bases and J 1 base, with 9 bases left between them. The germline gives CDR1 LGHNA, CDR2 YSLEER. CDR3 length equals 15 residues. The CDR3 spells CASSQDPGLNYGYTF. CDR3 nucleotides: TGCGCCAGCAGCCAAGATCCAGGACTTAACTATGGCTACACCTTC.

CDR3 region: CATSSPRVLNTEAFF. The CDR3 DNA reads TGTGCCACCAGCAGTCCCAGGGTCCTGAACACTGAAGCTTTCTTT. The V gene is TRBV15, the J gene TRBJ1-1; weak D call: TRBD1 (5 bases). The CDR3 sequence is 15 residues long. V dropped 3 bases and J dropped 0 bases, with 11 bases sitting between them. CDR1 and CDR2 (germline): LNHNV, YYDKDF (reference sequence).

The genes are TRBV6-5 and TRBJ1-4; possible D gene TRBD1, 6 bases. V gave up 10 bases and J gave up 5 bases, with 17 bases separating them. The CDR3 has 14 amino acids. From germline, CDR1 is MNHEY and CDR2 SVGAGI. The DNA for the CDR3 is TGTGCCACCCCCATAGCGGGGGCCAATGAAAAACTGTTTTTT. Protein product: CATPIAGANEKLFF.

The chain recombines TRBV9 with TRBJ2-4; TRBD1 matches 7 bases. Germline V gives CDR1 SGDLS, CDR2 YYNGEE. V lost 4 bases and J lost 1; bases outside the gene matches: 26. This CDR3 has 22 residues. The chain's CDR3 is CASSFRPSTGVFTQMAKNIQYF. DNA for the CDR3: TGTGCCAGCAGCTTTCGCCCATCTACAGGGGTGTTTACTCAGATGGCCAAAAACATTCAGTACTTC.

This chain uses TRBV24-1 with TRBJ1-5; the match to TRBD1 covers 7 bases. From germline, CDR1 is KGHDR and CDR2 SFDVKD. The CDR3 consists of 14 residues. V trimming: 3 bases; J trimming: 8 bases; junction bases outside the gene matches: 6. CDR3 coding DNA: TGTGCCACCAGTGATCCACAGGGGCGGGAGCCCCAGCATTTT. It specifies CATSDPQGREPQHF.

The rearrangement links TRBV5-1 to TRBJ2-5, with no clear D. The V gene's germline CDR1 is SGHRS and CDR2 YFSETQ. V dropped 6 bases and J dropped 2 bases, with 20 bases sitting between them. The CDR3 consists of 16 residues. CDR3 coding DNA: TGCGCCAGCAAACCGTATCTATTCTCGAATCAAGAGACCCAGTACTTC. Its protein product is CASKPYLFSNQETQYF. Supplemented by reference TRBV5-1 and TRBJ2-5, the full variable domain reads KAGVTQTPRYLIKTRGQQVTLSCSPISGHRSVSWYQQTPGQGLQFLFEYFSETQRNKGNFPGRFSGRQFSNSRSEMNVSTLELGDSALYLCASKPYLFSNQETQYFGPGTRLLVL.

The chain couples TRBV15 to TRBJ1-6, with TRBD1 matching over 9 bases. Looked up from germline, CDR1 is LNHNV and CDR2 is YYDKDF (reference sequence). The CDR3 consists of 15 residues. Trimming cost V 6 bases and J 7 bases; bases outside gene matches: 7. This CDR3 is CATSLDRGYNSPLHF. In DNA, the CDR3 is TGTGCCACCAGTTTGGACAGGGGATACAATTCACCCCTCCACTTT. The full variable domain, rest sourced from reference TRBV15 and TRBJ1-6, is DAMVIQNPRYQVTQFGKPVTLSCSQTLNHNVMYWYQQKSSQAPKLLFHYYDKDFNNEADTPDNFQSRRPNTSFCFLDIRSPGLGDTAMYLCATSLDRGYNSPLHFGNGTRLTVT.

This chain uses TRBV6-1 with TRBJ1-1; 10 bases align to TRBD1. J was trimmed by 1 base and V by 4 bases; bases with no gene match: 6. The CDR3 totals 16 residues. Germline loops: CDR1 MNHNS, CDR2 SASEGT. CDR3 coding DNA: TGTGCCAGCAGTGGCGGGGACAGGGGAGCGAACACTGAAGCTTTCTTT. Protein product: CASSGGDRGANTEAFF.

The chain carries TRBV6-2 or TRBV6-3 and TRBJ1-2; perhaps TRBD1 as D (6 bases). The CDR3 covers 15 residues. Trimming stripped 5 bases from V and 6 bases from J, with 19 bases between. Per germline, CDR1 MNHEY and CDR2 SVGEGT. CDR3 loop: CASSVYTGLPDGYTF. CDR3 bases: TGTGCCAGCAGTGTATATACAGGGTTGCCGGATGGCTACACCTTC.

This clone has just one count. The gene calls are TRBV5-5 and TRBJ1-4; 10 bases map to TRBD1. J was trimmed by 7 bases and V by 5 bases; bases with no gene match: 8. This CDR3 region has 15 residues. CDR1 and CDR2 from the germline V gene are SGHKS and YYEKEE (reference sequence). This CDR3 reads CASRLTGGAFEKLFF. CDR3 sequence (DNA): TGTGCCAGCAGACTGACAGGGGGCGCGTTTGAAAAACTGTTTTTT.